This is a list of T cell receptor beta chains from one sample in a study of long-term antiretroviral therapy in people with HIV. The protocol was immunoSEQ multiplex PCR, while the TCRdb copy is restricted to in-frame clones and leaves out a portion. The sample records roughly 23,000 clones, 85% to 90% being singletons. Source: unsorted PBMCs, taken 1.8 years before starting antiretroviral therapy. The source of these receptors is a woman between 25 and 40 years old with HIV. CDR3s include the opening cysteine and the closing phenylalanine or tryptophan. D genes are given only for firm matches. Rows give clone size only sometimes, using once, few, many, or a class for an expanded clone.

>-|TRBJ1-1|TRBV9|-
CASSPFGTASEAFF
TGTGCCAGCAGCCCCTTTGGAACAGCCAGTGAAGCTTTCTTT
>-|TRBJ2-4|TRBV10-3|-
CAISVGGGNIQYF
TGTGCCATCAGTGTCGGGGGTGGGAACATTCAGTACTTC
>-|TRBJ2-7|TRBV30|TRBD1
CAWSVGYRGSEQYF
TGTGCCTGGAGTGTAGGGTACAGGGGAAGCGAGCAGTACTTC
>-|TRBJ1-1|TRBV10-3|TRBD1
CAIMRGRNTEAFF
TGTGCCATCATGAGGGGGCGGAACACTGAAGCTTTCTTT
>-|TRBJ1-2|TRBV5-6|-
CASSLEGTYGYTF
TGTGCCAGCAGCCTAGAGGGGACTTATGGCTACACCTTC
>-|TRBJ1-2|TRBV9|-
CASSARMGGFGGYTF
TGTGCCAGCAGCGCGCGCATGGGAGGGTTCGGCGGCTACACCTTC
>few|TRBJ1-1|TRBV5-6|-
CASSLVGRNTEAFF
TGTGCCAGCAGCTTGGTAGGGAGGAACACTGAAGCTTTCTTT
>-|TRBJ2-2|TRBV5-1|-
CASSLESSPGELFF
TGCGCCAGCAGCTTGGAGTCGTCGCCCGGGGAGCTGTTTTTT
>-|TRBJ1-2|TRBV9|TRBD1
CASSVPGQWNGYTF
TGTGCCAGCAGCGTCCCGGGACAGTGGAATGGCTACACCTTC
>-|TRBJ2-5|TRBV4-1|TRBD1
CASSQYRGVQETQYF
TGCGCCAGCAGCCAATACAGGGGAGTACAAGAGACCCAGTACTTC
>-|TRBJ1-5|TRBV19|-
CASSIEGAWNQPQHF
TGTGCCAGTAGTATAGAGGGGGCATGGAATCAGCCCCAGCATTTT
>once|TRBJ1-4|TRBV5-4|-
CASSYAGSTNEKLFF
TGTGCCAGCAGCTATGCAGGTTCAACTAATGAAAAACTGTTTTTT
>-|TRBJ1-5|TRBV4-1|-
CASSQDLHGQPQHF
TGCGCCAGCAGCCAGGACCTCCATGGCCAGCCCCAGCATTTT
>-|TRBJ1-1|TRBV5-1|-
CASSYSDSRETEAFF
TGCGCCAGCAGCTACTCAGACAGCCGGGAGACTGAAGCTTTCTTT
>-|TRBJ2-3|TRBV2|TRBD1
CASSDGAGGADTQYF
TGTGCCAGCAGTGACGGGGCAGGGGGCGCGGATACGCAGTATTTT
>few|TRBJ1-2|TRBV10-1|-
CASSEAANYGYTF
TGCGCCAGCAGTGAAGCAGCTAACTATGGCTACACCTTC
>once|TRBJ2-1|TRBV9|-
CASSVAYTGGGEQFF
TGTGCCAGCAGCGTAGCTTATACAGGGGGGGGTGAGCAGTTCTTC
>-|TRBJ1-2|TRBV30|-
CAWSVSQANGYTF
TGTGCCTGGAGTGTATCACAGGCAAATGGCTACACCTTC
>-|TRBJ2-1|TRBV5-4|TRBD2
CASSSASSGGAVVGQFF
TGTGCCAGCAGCTCCGCATCTAGCGGGGGGGCGGTGGTGGGGCAGTTCTTC
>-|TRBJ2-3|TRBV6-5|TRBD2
CASRDLAGGNTQYF
TGTGCCAGCCGTGACCTAGCGGGGGGGAATACGCAGTATTTT
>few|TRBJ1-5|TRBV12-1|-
CASSSRDRGEGPQHF
TGTGCCAGCAGCTCAAGGGACAGGGGGGAGGGGCCCCAGCATTTT
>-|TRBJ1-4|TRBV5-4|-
CASSQRDGQNEKLFF
TGTGCCAGCAGCCAGAGGGACGGGCAAAATGAAAAACTGTTTTTT
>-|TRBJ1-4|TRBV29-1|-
CSVRDATNEKLFF
TGCAGCGTGAGAGATGCAACTAATGAAAAACTGTTTTTT
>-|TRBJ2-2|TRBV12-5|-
CASEGNTGELFF
TGTGCTAGTGAGGGTAACACCGGGGAGCTGTTTTTT
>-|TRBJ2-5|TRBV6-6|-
CASSLPGLLETQYF
TGTGCCAGCAGTCTTCCGGGACTCTTAGAGACCCAGTACTTC
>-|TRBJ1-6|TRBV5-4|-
CASSPGTPYNSPLHF
TGTGCCAGCAGCCCCGGGACTCCCTATAATTCACCCCTCCACTTT
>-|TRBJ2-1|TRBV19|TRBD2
CASSIWGGGADNEQFF
TGTGCCAGTAGTATATGGGGCGGGGGGGCAGACAATGAGCAGTTCTTC
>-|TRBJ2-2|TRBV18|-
CASSLRQDTGELFF
TGTGCCAGCTCACTTCGACAGGACACCGGGGAGCTGTTTTTT
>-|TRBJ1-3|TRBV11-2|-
CASSPKGLAGNTIYF
TGTGCCAGCAGCCCTAAGGGCCTGGCTGGAAACACCATATATTTT
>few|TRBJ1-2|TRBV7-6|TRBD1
CASSPTGNYGYTF
TGTGCCAGCAGCCCGACAGGGAACTATGGCTACACCTTC
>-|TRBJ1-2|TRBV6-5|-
CASSYWGTREGYTF
TGTGCCAGCAGTTACTGGGGCACCCGGGAGGGCTACACCTTC
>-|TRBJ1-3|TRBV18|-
CASSNGGSGNTIYF
TGTGCCAGCTCTAACGGGGGCTCTGGAAACACCATATATTTT
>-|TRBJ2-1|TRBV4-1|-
CASSQDRLSDEQFF
TGCGCCAGCAGCCAAGACAGGCTGTCTGATGAGCAGTTCTTC
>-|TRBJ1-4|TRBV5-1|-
CASRPGQIIEKLFF
TGCGCCAGCAGACCGGGACAAATAATAGAAAAACTGTTTTTT
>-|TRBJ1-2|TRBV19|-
CASSWGGGHTF
TGTGCCAGCTCATGGGGCGGTGGGCACACCTTC
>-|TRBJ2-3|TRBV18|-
CASSRLDTDTQYF
TGTGCCAGCTCCCGACTTGACACAGATACGCAGTATTTT
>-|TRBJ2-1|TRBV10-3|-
CAISESWQEKNNEQFF
TGTGCCATCAGTGAGTCTTGGCAAGAAAAAAACAATGAGCAGTTCTTC
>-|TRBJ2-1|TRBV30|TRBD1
CAWDRGGEQFF
TGTGCCTGGGACAGGGGGGGTGAGCAGTTCTTC
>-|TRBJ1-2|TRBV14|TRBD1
CASSQDRDRFYGYTF
TGTGCCAGCAGCCAAGATCGGGACAGGTTCTATGGCTACACCTTC
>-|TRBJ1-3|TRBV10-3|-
CAISSQASSGNTIYF
TGTGCCATCAGTTCACAGGCTAGCTCTGGAAACACCATATATTTT
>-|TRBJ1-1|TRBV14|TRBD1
CASSQGQGGGTEAFF
TGTGCCAGCAGCCAAGGACAGGGGGGAGGGACTGAAGCTTTCTTT
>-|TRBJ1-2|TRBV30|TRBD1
CAWSHRGQWNGYTF
TGTGCCTGGAGCCACAGGGGGCAGTGGAATGGCTACACCTTC
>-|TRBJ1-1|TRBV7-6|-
CASSPPKKNTEAFF
TGTGCCAGCAGCCCCCCAAAGAAGAACACTGAAGCTTTCTTT